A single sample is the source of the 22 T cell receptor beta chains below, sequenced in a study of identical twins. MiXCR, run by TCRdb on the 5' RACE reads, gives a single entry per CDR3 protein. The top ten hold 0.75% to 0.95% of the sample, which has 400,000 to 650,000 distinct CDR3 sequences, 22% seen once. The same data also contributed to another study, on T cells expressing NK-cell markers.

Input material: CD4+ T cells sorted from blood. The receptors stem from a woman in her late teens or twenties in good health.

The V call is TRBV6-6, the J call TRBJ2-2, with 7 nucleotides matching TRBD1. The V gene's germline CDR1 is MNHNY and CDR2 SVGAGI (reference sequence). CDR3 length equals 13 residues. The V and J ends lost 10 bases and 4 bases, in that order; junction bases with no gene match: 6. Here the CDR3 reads CAIQGSVTGELFF. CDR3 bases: TGTGCCATACAGGGGTCTGTCACCGGGGAGCTGTTTTTT.

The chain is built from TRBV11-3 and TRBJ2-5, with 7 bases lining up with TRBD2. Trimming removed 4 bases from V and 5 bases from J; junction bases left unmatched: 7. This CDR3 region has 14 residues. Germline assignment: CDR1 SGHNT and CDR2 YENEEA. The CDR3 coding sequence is TGTGCCAGCAGCTCCGGGACTATTGCGGAGACCCAGTACTTC. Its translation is CASSSGTIAETQYF.

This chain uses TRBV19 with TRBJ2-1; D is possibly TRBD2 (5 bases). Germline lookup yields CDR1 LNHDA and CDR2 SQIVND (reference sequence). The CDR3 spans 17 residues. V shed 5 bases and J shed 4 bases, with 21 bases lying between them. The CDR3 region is CASSSPPGLASYNEQFF. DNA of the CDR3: TGTGCCAGTAGTTCCCCCCCCGGATTAGCGTCTTACAATGAGCAGTTCTTC.

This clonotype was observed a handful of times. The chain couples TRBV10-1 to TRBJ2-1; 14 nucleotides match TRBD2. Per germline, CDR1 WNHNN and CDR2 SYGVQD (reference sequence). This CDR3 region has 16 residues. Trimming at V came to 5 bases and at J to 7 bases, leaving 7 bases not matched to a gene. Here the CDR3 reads CASSQTGTSGRNEQFF. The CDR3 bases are TGCGCCAGCAGTCAGACCGGGACTAGCGGGAGAAATGAGCAGTTCTTC.

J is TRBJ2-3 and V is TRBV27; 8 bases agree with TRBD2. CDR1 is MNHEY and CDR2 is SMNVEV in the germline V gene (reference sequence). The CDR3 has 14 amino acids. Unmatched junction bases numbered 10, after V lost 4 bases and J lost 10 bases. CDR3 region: CASSSSLGLVAQYF. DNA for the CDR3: TGTGCCAGCAGTTCTTCTTTGGGACTAGTTGCGCAGTATTTT.

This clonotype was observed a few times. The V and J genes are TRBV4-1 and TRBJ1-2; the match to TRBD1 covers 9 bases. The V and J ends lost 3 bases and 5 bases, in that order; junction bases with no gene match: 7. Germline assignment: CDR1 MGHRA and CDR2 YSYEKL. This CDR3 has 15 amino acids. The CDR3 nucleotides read TGCGCCAGCAGCCAGGGACAGGGAGGTGGATATGGCTACACCTTC. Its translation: CASSQGQGGGYGYTF.

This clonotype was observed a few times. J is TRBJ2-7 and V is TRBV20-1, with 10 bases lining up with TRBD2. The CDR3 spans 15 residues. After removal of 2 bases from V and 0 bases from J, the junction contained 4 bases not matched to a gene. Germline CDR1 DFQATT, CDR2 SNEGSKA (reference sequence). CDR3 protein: CSARLSGGSSYEQYF. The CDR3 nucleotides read TGCAGTGCTAGACTTAGCGGGGGGAGCTCCTACGAGCAGTACTTC.

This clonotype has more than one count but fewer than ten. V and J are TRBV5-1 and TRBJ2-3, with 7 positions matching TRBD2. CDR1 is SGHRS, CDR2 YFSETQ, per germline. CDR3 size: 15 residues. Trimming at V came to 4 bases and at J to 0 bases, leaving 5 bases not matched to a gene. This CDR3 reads CASSPSGSSTDTQYF. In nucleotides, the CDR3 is TGCGCCAGCAGCCCTAGCGGATCTAGCACAGATACGCAGTATTTT.

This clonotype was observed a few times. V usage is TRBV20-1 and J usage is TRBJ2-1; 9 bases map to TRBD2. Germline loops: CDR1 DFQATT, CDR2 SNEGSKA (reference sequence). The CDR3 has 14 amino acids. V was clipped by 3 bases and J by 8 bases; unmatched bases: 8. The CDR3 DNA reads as TGCAGTGCTAGTCGGGGCGGGGGGGCCGATGAGCAGTTCTTC. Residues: CSASRGGGADEQFF.

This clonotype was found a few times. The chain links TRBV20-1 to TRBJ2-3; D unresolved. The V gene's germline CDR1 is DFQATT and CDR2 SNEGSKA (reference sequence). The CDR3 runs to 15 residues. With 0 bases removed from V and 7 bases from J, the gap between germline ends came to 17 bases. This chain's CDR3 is CSARDPRAILHTQYF. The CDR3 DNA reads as TGCAGTGCTAGAGATCCTCGGGCCATTTTGCATACGCAGTATTTT.

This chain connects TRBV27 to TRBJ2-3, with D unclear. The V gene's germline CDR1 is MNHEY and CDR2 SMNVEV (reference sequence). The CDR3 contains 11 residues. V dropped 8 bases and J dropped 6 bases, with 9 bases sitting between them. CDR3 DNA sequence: TGTGCCAGCGGGGTTTACGATACGCAGTATTTT. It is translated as CASGVYDTQYF.

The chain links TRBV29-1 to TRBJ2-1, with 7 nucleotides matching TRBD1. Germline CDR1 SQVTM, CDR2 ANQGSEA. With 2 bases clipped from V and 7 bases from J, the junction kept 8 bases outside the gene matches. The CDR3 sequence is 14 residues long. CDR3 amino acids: CSVEYYLQGNEQFF. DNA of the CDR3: TGCAGCGTTGAATACTATTTACAGGGGAATGAGCAGTTCTTC.

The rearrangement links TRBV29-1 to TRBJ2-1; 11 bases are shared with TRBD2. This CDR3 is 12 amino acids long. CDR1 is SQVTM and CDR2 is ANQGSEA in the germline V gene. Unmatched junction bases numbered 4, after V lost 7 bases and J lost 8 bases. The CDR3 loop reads CSGTSGSDEQFF. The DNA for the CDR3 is TGCAGCGGTACTAGCGGGAGTGATGAGCAGTTCTTC.

DNA for the CDR3: TGTGCCAGCAGTTCTCCGGGACAGGTGGTTCCATCCGGAGAGACCCAGTACTTC. Translated: CASSSPGQVVPSGETQYF. The chain uses TRBV11-2 and TRBJ2-5; 8 bases match TRBD1. Germline lookup yields CDR1 SGHAT and CDR2 FQNNGV. There are 18 residues in the CDR3. Unmatched junction bases numbered 19, after V lost 6 bases and J lost 4 bases.

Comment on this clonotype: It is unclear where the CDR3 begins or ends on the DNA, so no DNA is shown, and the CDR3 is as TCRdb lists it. The chain's CDR3 is CASSSSGNEQYF. The chain carries TRBV6-2 or TRBV6-3 and TRBJ2-7; TRBD1 was called by the table and not checked on the DNA. The CDR3 has 12 residues if both end residues are counted. The germline CDR1 and CDR2 sequences are MNHEY and SVGEGT.

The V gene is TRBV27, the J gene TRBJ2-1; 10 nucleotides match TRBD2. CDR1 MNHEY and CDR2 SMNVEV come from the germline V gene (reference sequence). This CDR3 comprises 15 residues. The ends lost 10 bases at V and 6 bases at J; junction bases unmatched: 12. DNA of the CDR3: TGTGCCACCGCTATTAGCGGGAGGTCTCTCAATGAGCAGTTCTTC. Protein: CATAISGRSLNEQFF.

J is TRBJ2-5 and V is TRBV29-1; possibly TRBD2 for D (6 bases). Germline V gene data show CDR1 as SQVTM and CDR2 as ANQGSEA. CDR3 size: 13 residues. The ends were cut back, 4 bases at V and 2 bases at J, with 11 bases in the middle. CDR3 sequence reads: CSVVGRRQETQYF. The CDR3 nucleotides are TGCAGCGTTGTAGGGAGGAGGCAAGAGACCCAGTACTTC. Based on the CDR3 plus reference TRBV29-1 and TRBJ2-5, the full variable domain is SAVISQKPSRDICQRGTSLTIQCQVDSQVTMMFWYRQQPGQSLTLIATANQGSEATYESGFVIDKFPISRPNLTFSTLTVSNMSPEDSSIYLCSVVGRRQETQYFGPGTRLLVL.

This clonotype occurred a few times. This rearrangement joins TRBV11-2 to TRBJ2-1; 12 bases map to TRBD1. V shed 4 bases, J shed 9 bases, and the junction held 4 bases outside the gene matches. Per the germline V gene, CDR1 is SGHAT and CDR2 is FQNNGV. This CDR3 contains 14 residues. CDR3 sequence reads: CASSSRDRGPEQFF. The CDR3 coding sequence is TGTGCCAGCAGCTCCCGGGACAGGGGGCCTGAGCAGTTCTTC.

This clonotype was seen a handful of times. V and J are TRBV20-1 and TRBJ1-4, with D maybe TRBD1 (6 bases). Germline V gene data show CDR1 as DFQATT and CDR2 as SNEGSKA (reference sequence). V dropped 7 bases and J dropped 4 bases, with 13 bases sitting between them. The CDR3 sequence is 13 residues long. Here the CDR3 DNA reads TGCAGTGGGATCGACAGGCTTAATGAAAAACTGTTTTTT. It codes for CSGIDRLNEKLFF.

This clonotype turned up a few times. CDR3: CSAPRAGGTGANVLTF. The CDR3 coding sequence is TGCAGTGCCCCCAGGGCAGGGGGCACTGGGGCCAACGTCCTGACTTTC. The gene calls are TRBV20-1 and TRBJ2-6, with TRBD1 identical over 8 bases. The junction had 9 bases not matched to a gene; V was cut back by 6 bases and J by 2 bases. The length of the CDR3 is 16 residues. Per germline, CDR1 DFQATT and CDR2 SNEGSKA (reference sequence).

This chain's CDR3 is CSAMTLDGPGFF. CDR3 bases: TGCAGCGCTATGACACTGGACGGACCGGGGTTCTTC. This rearrangement joins TRBV29-1 to TRBJ2-1, with D unclear. CDR1 is SQVTM and CDR2 is ANQGSEA in the germline V gene. The CDR3 consists of 12 residues. Trimming pared 7 bases from V and 15 bases from J, leaving 22 bases between.

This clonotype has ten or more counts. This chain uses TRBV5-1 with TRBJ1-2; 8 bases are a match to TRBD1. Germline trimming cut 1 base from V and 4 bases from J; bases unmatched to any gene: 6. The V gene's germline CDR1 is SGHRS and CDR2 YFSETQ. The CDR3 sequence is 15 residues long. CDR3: CASSLRDRTSYGYTF. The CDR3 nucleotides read TGCGCCAGCAGCTTGAGGGACAGGACAAGCTATGGCTACACCTTC.